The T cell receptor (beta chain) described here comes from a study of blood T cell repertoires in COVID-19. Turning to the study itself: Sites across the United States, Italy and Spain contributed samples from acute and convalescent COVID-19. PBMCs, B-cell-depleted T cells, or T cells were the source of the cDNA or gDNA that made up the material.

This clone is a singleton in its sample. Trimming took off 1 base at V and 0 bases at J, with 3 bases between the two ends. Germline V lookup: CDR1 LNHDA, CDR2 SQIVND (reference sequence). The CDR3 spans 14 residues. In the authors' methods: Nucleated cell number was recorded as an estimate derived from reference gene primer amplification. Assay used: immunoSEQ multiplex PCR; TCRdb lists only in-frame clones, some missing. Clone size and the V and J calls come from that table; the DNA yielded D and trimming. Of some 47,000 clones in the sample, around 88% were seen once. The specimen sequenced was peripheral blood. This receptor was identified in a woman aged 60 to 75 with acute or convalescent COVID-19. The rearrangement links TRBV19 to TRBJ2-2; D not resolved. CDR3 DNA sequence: TGTGCCAGTAGTATAGCTGCGAACACCGGGGAGCTGTTTTTT. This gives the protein CASSIAANTGELFF.